A single TCR beta chain is shown here with its context. Its antigen is still unknown. After autologous stem cell transplantation all patients relapsed, and prior brentuximab vedotin exposure differed between cohorts. The sample is drawn from a study of PD-1 blockade in classical Hodgkin lymphoma. Turning to the study itself: On a schedule of every 2 weeks, patients received nivolumab 3 mg/kg intravenously. Notes on the study in general: Diversity similar to that of newly diagnosed patients was seen at baseline in complete responders.

The V end lost 4 bases, the J end lost 8 bases, and 19 bases lay between the germline ends. Germline-derived CDR1 and CDR2 are SGHRS and YFSETQ. This CDR3 has 15 amino acids. Profiling relied on immunoSEQ multiplex PCR, and the TCRdb table lists in-frame clones only, not all of them. Among some 100,000 clones listed, about nine tenths were seen once. The TCR was taken from a human donor with classical Hodgkin lymphoma. This chain links TRBV5-1 with TRBJ2-1, with TRBD1 as a possible D gene (6 bases). Sequenced material: peripheral blood mononuclear cells (PBMCs), taken at baseline. In nucleotides, the CDR3 is TGCGCCAGCAGCCCAGCGACAGGATCGAGGTATGAGCAGTTCTTC. Translated, it gives CASSPATGSRYEQFF.